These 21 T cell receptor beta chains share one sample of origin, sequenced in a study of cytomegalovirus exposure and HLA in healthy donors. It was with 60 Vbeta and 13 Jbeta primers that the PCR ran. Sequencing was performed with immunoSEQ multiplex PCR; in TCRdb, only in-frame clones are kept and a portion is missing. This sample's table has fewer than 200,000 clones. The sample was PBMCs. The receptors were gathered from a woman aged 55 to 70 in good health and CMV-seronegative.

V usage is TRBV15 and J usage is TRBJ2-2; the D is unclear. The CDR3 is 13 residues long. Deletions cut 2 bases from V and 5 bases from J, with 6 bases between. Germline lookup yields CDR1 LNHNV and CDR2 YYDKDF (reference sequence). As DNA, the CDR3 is TGTGCCACCAGCAGACAGACAACCGGGGAGCTGTTTTTT. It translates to CATSRQTTGELFF.

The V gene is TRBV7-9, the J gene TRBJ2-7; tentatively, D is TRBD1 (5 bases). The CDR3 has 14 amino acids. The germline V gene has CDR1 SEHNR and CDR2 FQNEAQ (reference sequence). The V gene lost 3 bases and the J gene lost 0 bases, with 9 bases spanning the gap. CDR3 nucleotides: TGTGCCAGCAGCTTCGACAGCAGCTCCTACGAGCAGTACTTC. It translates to CASSFDSSSYEQYF.

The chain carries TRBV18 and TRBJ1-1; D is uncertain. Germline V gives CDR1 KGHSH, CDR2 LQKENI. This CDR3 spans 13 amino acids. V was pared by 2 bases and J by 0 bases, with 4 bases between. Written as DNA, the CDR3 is TGTGCCAGCTCACCAGGGCTGAACACTGAAGCTTTCTTT. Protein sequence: CASSPGLNTEAFF.

CDR3 loop: CASSYSAGNSYEQYF. CDR3 coding DNA: TGTGCCAGCAGTTACTCTGCCGGGAACTCCTACGAGCAGTACTTC. This chain joins TRBV6-6 and TRBJ2-7; D is possibly TRBD2 (5 bases). Germline lookup yields CDR1 MNHNY and CDR2 SVGAGI (reference sequence). This CDR3 has 15 amino acids. Between the trimmed V and J ends, which lost 0 bases and 0 bases, there was a span of 9 bases.

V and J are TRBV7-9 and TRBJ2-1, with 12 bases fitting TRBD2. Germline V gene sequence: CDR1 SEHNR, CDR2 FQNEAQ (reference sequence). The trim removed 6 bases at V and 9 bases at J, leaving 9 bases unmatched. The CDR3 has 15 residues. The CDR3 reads CASSPGLAGGLEQFF. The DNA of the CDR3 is TGTGCCAGCAGTCCGGGGCTAGCGGGGGGGCTTGAGCAGTTCTTC.

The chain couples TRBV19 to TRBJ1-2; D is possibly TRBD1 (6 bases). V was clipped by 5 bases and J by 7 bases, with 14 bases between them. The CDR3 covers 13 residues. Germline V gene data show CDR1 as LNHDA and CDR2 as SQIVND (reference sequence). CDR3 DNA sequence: TGTGCCAGTAGTTACAGGGTTCCAGCTGGCTACACCTTC. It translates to CASSYRVPAGYTF.

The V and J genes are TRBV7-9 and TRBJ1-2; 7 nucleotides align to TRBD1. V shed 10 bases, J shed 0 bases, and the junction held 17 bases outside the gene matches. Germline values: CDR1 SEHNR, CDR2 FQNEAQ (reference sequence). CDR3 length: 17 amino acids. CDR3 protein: CANQRLIGGEANYGYTF. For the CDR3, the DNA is TGTGCCAATCAAAGGCTCATAGGGGGCGAAGCTAACTATGGCTACACCTTC.

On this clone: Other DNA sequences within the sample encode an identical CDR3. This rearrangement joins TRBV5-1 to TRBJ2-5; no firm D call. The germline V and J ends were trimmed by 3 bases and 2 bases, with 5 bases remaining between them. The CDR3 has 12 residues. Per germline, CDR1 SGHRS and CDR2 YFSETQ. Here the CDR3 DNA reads TGCGCCAGCAGCTCCGGGCAAGAGACCCAGTACTTC. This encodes CASSSGQETQYF.

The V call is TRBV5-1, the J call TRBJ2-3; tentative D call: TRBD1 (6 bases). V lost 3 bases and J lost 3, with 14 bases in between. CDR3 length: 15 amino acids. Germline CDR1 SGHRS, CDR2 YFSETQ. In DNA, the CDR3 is TGCGCCAGCAGCTCCTATGACAGGTTGACAGATACGCAGTATTTT. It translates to CASSSYDRLTDTQYF. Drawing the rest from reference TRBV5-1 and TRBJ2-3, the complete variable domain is KAGVTQTPRYLIKTRGQQVTLSCSPISGHRSVSWYQQTPGQGLQFLFEYFSETQRNKGNFPGRFSGRQFSNSRSEMNVSTLELGDSALYLCASSSYDRLTDTQYFGPGTRLTVL.

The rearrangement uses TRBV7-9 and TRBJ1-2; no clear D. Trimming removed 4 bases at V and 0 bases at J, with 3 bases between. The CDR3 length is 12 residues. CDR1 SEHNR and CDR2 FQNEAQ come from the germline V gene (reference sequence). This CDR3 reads CASSSTNYGYTF. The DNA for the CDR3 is TGTGCCAGCAGCTCTACTAACTATGGCTACACCTTC.

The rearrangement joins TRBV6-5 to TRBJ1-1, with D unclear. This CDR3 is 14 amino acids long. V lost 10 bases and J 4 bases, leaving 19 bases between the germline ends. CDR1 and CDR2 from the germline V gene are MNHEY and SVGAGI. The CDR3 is CATASPGRGTEAFF. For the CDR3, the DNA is TGTGCCACAGCCTCTCCGGGTAGAGGCACTGAAGCTTTCTTT.

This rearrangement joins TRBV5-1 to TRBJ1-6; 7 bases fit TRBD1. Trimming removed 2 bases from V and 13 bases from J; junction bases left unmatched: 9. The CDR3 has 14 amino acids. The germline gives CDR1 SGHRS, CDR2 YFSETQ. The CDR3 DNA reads TGCGCCAGCAGCTTCCGGGACAGAGATCAGCCCCTCCACTTT. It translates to CASSFRDRDQPLHF.

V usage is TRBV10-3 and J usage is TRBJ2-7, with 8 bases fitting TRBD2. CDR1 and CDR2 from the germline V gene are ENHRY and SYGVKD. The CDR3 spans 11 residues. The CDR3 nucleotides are TGTGCAGTGGGGACTAGCTACGAGCAGTACTTC. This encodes CAVGTSYEQYF.

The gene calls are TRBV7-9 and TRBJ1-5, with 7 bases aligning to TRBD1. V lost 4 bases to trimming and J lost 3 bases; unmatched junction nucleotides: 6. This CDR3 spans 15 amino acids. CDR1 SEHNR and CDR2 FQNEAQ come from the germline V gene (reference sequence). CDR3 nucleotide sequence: TGTGCCAGCAGCTCGACAGGGTATTTCAATCAGCCCCAGCATTTT. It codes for CASSSTGYFNQPQHF.

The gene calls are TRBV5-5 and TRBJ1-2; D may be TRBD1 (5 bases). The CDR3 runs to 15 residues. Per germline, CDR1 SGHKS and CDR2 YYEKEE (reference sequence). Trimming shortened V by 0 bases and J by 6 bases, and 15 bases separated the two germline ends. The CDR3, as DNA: TGTGCCAGCAGCTTGGCTAGGGCAGGGTTCGATGGCTACACCTTC. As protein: CASSLARAGFDGYTF.

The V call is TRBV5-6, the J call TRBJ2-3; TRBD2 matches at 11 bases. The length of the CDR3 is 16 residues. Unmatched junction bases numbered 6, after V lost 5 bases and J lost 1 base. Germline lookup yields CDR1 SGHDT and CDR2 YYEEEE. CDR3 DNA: TGTGCCAGCAGTCATGTAGCGGGAGGGCGCACAGATACGCAGTATTTT. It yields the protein CASSHVAGGRTDTQYF.

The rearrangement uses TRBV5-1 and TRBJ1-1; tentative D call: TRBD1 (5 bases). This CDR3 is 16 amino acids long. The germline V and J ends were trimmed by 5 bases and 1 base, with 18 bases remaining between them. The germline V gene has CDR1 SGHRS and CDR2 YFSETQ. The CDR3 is CASRPGTATPNTEAFF. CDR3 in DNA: TGCGCCAGCAGGCCCGGGACTGCGACCCCGAACACTGAAGCTTTCTTT.

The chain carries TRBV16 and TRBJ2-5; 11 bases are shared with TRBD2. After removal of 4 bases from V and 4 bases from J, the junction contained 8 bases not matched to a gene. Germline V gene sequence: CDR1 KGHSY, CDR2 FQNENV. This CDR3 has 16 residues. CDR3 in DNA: TGTGCCAGCAGCCCACAACTAGCGGGAGTCGGAGAGACCCAGTACTTC. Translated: CASSPQLAGVGETQYF.

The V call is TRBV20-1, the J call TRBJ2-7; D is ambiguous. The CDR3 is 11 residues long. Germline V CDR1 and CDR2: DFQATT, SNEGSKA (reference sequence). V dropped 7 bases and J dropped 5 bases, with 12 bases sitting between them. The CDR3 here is CSGLRVNEQYF. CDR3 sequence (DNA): TGCAGTGGTTTACGGGTGAACGAGCAGTACTTC.

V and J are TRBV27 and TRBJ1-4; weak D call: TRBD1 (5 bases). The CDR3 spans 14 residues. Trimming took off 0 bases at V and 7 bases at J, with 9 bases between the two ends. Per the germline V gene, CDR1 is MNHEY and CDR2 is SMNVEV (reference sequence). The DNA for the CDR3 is TGTGCCAGCAGTTTATCTTGGGGGGGTGAAAAACTGTTTTTT. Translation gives CASSLSWGGEKLFF.

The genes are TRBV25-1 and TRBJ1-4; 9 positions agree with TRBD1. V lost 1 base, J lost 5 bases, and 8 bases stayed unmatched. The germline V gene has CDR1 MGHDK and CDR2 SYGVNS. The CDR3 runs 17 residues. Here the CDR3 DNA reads TGTGCCAGCAGTGAATCCGGGACAGGGCGGGGGAATGAAAAACTGTTTTTT. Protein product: CASSESGTGRGNEKLFF.